One and the same sample provided the 20 T cell receptor beta chains below, sequenced in a study of cytomegalovirus exposure and HLA in healthy donors. A multiplex PCR was run with 60 Vbeta primers and 13 Jbeta primers. TCRdb keeps only in-frame clones here, not all; method: immunoSEQ multiplex PCR. The data show some 99,000 clones, around 74% seen once. The sequenced sample consisted of PBMCs. The receptors shown here come from a male donor in good health and CMV-seronegative.

The chain has TRBV25-1 and TRBJ1-1, with 7 positions matching TRBD1. The CDR3 runs 14 residues. J gave up 3 bases and V 5 bases, and 6 bases lay outside the gene matches. Germline lookup yields CDR1 MGHDK and CDR2 SYGVNS. The CDR3 here is CASSTTGEDTEAFF. CDR3 nucleotides: TGTGCCAGCAGTACAACAGGGGAAGACACTGAAGCTTTCTTT.

The rearrangement joins TRBV19 to TRBJ2-5; possible D gene TRBD1, 5 bases. The CDR3 runs to 14 residues. Trimming stripped 4 bases from V and 1 base from J, with 10 bases between. Germline V CDR1 and CDR2: LNHDA, SQIVND (reference sequence). CDR3 DNA sequence: TGTGCCAGTAGTAGCCAGACAGTCCAAGAGACCCAGTACTTC. Amino acids: CASSSQTVQETQYF.

The chain is built from TRBV11-2 and TRBJ1-1, with 7 bases lining up with TRBD1. Looked up from germline, CDR1 is SGHAT and CDR2 is FQNNGV. The junction had 9 bases not matched to a gene; V was cut back by 2 bases and J by 3 bases. The CDR3 sequence is 16 residues long. The CDR3 DNA reads TGTGCCAGCAGCTTATTTGTCGACAGGGTTGACACTGAAGCTTTCTTT. It codes for CASSLFVDRVDTEAFF.

This clone was seen a handful of times. V gene TRBV27 combines with J gene TRBJ2-2; D might be TRBD1 (6 bases). The germline CDR1 and CDR2 sequences are MNHEY and SMNVEV (reference sequence). V shed 7 bases and J shed 1 base, with 10 bases lying between them. This CDR3 is 14 amino acids long. The CDR3 reads CASKRGQNTGELFF. CDR3 DNA: TGTGCCAGCAAAAGGGGACAGAACACCGGGGAGCTGTTTTTT.

In the case of this clone: The junction departs from germline at one end; a sequencing error may be responsible. At the DNA level, this CDR3 is encoded by other sequences in the same sample as well. The DNA for the CDR3 is TGTGCCAGTAGTACCCACCGGGACAGCCCTGAAGCTTTTTTT. Amino acids: CASSTHRDSPEAFF. J is TRBJ1-1 and V is TRBV19; TRBD1 matches 7 bases. The CDR3 covers 14 residues. Per the germline V gene, CDR1 is LNHDA and CDR2 is SQIVND (reference sequence).

This rearrangement joins TRBV2 to TRBJ1-1, with 8 bases lining up with TRBD1. There are 14 residues in the CDR3. V was pared by 6 bases and J by 4 bases, with 7 bases of the junction left unmatched. CDR1 and CDR2 from the germline V gene are SNHLY and FYNNEI. Here the CDR3 reads CASSNRQGSTEAFF. The DNA of the CDR3 is TGTGCCAGCAGCAATCGACAGGGGAGCACTGAAGCTTTCTTT.

This CDR3 is CAISGNSANEQYF. CDR3 DNA: TGTGCCATCAGTGGTAATAGCGCGAACGAGCAGTACTTC. The chain is built from TRBV10-3 and TRBJ2-7; possible D gene TRBD2, 5 bases. The V and J ends lost 4 bases and 5 bases respectively, with 12 bases between them. Germline CDR1 is ENHRY and CDR2 is SYGVKD. CDR3 length: 13 residues.

V gene TRBV5-1 combines with J gene TRBJ2-7; the match to TRBD2 covers 9 bases. Germline lookup yields CDR1 SGHRS and CDR2 YFSETQ. With V trimmed by 4 bases and J by 6 bases, 11 bases remained unmatched. This CDR3 is 15 amino acids long. CDR3 protein: CASSASSGIRSEQYF. Here the CDR3 DNA reads TGCGCCAGCAGCGCCTCTAGCGGGATACGCTCCGAGCAGTACTTC.

The chain has TRBV4-1 and TRBJ2-7, with 7 bases lining up with TRBD1. This CDR3 comprises 16 residues. Unmatched junction bases numbered 10, after V lost 4 bases and J lost 1 base. Per the germline V gene, CDR1 is MGHRA and CDR2 is YSYEKL. CDR3 in DNA: TGCGCCAGCAGCCCCATAGACAGGGTGTTATCCTACGAGCAGTACTTC. It codes for CASSPIDRVLSYEQYF.

The chain combines TRBV6-5 with TRBJ1-2, with no clear D. V shed 2 bases and J shed 7 bases, with 11 bases lying between them. The germline V gene has CDR1 MNHEY and CDR2 SVGAGI. This CDR3 is 13 amino acids long. The CDR3 loop is CASSYAEFGGYTF. The CDR3 DNA is TGTGCCAGCAGTTACGCGGAGTTCGGTGGCTACACCTTC.

The V and J genes are TRBV7-9 and TRBJ2-2; 8 bases match TRBD1. Germline CDR1 and CDR2: SEHNR and FQNEAQ (reference sequence). Trimming removed 4 bases from V and 1 base from J; junction bases left unmatched: 5. The CDR3 is 16 residues long. The DNA for the CDR3 is TGTGCCAGCAGCTCAGGGACAGGACGGAACACCGGGGAGCTGTTTTTT. As protein: CASSSGTGRNTGELFF.

This chain uses TRBV19 with TRBJ2-7; the D is unclear. The V gene's germline CDR1 is LNHDA and CDR2 SQIVND (reference sequence). The length of the CDR3 is 14 residues. V was cut by 2 bases and J by 3 bases, with 11 bases left in between. The CDR3 nucleotides are TGTGCCAGTAGTATAAGGCAGGAAAACTACGAGCAGTACTTC. Protein: CASSIRQENYEQYF.

On this clone: Without the conserved terminal phenylalanine or tryptophan, this CDR3 likely stems from a read error. The CDR3 protein is CASGLNLGRGGGQYL. For the CDR3, the DNA is TGTGCCAGCGGCCTAAACCTCGGACGGGGCGGAGGGCAGTACCTC. J is TRBJ2-7 and V is TRBV27; either TRBD1 or TRBD2 may supply D (5 bases each). Deletions cut 8 bases from V and 9 bases from J, with 26 bases between. This CDR3 has 15 amino acids. CDR1 is MNHEY, CDR2 SMNVEV, per germline (reference sequence).

The CDR3 DNA reads TGTGCCAGCAGTTTAAGGGACAGAAGAACCCACGAGCAGTACTTC. It encodes CASSLRDRRTHEQYF. The gene calls are TRBV28 and TRBJ2-7; 7 bases are a match to TRBD1. The CDR3 consists of 15 residues. Germline lookup yields CDR1 MDHEN and CDR2 SYDVKM. Losses at the gene ends were 2 bases for V and 5 bases for J; bases not matched to a gene: 9.

The chain couples TRBV5-6 to TRBJ1-5; weak D call: TRBD1 (5 bases). CDR3 length equals 15 residues. V lost 4 bases and J lost 0, with 11 bases in between. Germline loops: CDR1 SGHDT, CDR2 YYEEEE. The DNA for the CDR3 is TGTGCCAGCAGCCCGGGACTGAATAGCAATCAGCCCCAGCATTTT. It translates to CASSPGLNSNQPQHF.

The chain is built from TRBV7-2 and TRBJ2-5; the D gene is possibly TRBD2 (5 bases). The CDR3 is 15 residues long. CDR1 is SGHTA and CDR2 is FQGNSA in the germline V gene. The V gene lost 5 bases and the J gene lost 4 bases, with 17 bases spanning the gap. CDR3 in amino acids: CASSAGRPAGETQYF. The CDR3 DNA is TGTGCCAGCAGCGCCGGACGGCCTGCGGGAGAGACCCAGTACTTC.

The V and J genes are TRBV30 and TRBJ2-7; D not resolved. There are 14 residues in the CDR3. The V gene's germline CDR1 is GTSNPN and CDR2 SVGIG (reference sequence). Trimming pared 0 bases from V and 3 bases from J, leaving 12 bases between. CDR3 sequence (DNA): TGTGCCTGGAGTGTAGATAGGTCAGGCTACGAGCAGTACTTC. Translation: CAWSVDRSGYEQYF.

DNA for the CDR3: TGTGCCAGCAGCTTGGGTCCCGGGGAAAAACTGTTTTTT. It yields the protein CASSLGPGEKLFF. The chain recombines TRBV7-9 with TRBJ1-4, with D uncertain. Trimming shortened V by 3 bases and J by 8 bases, and 10 bases separated the two germline ends. The CDR3 is made up of 13 amino acids. Germline values: CDR1 SEHNR, CDR2 FQNEAQ (reference sequence).

The chain joins TRBV30 to TRBJ2-6; D gene uncertain. Trimming cost V 0 bases and J 0 bases, with 9 bases left between them. Per the germline V gene, CDR1 is GTSNPN and CDR2 is SVGIG (reference sequence). This CDR3 contains 16 residues. CDR3 sequence: CAWSVIGGSGANVLTF. In DNA form, the CDR3 reads TGTGCCTGGAGTGTCATAGGCGGCTCTGGGGCCAACGTCCTGACTTTC.

V and J are TRBV5-4 and TRBJ2-2, with TRBD2 as a possible D gene (5 bases). V gave up 0 bases and J gave up 6 bases, with 9 bases separating them. Germline values: CDR1 SGHNT, CDR2 YYREEE (reference sequence). CDR3 size: 14 residues. CDR3 bases: TGTGCCAGCAGCTTGGAATCGGACTCCGGGGAGCTGTTTTTT. It specifies CASSLESDSGELFF. The entire variable domain, with the rest obtained from reference TRBV5-4 and TRBJ2-2, is as follows: ETGVTQSPTHLIKTRGQQVTLRCSSQSGHNTVSWYQQALGQGPQFIFQYYREEENGRGNFPPRFSGLQFPNYSSELNVNALELDDSALYLCASSLESDSGELFFGEGSRLTVL.